This TCR beta chain was identified during a study of blood T cell repertoires in COVID-19. Looking at the study overall: The United States, Italy and Spain provided the acute and convalescent COVID-19 samples. Nucleic acid was either cDNA or gDNA, and it came from T cells, B-cell-depleted T cells, or PBMCs.

During active infection, Seattle patients enrolled and were then monitored through disease. The CDR3 spans 13 residues. Germline V CDR1 and CDR2: KGHDR, SFDVKD. With 1 base removed from V and 8 bases from J, the gap between germline ends came to 10 bases. In the authors' workflow: How many nucleated cells were present was estimated from reference gene primer amplification. TCRdb's table, derived via immunoSEQ multiplex PCR, lists solely in-frame clones and lacks some. V and J calls and clone size come straight from that table; D and trimming were deduced from the DNA. The data hold some 260,000 clones, with approximately 89% observed a single time.

The chain is built from TRBV24-1 and TRBJ1-2; D remains unclear. This TCR was recovered from a woman in her 70s with COVID-19, enrolled during active disease. Sequencing was carried out using peripheral blood. CDR3 DNA sequence: TGTGCCACCAGTGATTTTTCTCGAGGGGGCTACACCTTC. This sequence encodes CATSDFSRGGYTF.